The subject of this entry is one T cell receptor (beta chain). The assay was immunoSEQ multiplex PCR, and TCRdb's table has in-frame clones only and misses some. Among some 190,000 clones, approximately 85% were seen once, and the ten largest hold 6.9%. These data belong to a study of blood T cell repertoires in COVID-19. About the study: The analysed material was cDNA or gDNA that came from T cells, B-cell-depleted T cells, or PBMCs.

The source material was peripheral blood. This receptor was taken from a man older than 75 with COVID-19, enrolled during active disease.

In DNA, the CDR3 is TGTGCCAGCTCACCACCCTTAACGGGACTAGCGGGGGGACGAGTCAATGAGCAGTTCTTC. Translating gives CASSPPLTGLAGGRVNEQFF. This rearrangement joins TRBV18 to TRBJ2-1; 15 bases align to TRBD2. With V trimmed by 0 bases and J by 6 bases, 12 bases remained unmatched. CDR1 KGHSH and CDR2 LQKENI come from the germline V gene. The CDR3 covers 20 residues.